Below are 13 T cell receptor beta chains sequenced from a single sample in a study of cytomegalovirus exposure and HLA in healthy donors. The data were produced by immunoSEQ multiplex PCR, yet TCRdb's version contains in-frame clones alone and is incomplete. The table has about 360,000 clones, roughly 90% seen once. Sequencing was carried out using PBMCs. The receptors originated from a woman between 18 and 29 years old in good health and CMV-seronegative.

The chain combines TRBV9 with TRBJ2-1, with 10 bases identical to TRBD2. The CDR3 is 17 residues long. CDR1 and CDR2 from the germline V gene are SGDLS and YYNGEE. With 0 bases clipped from V and 7 bases from J, the junction kept 10 bases outside the gene matches. The CDR3 sequence: CASSVARLAGASNEQFF. DNA of the CDR3: TGTGCCAGCAGCGTAGCTAGGCTAGCGGGGGCCTCGAATGAGCAGTTCTTC.

The chain has TRBV11-2 and TRBJ2-5, with 9 bases lining up with TRBD2. The CDR3 is 13 residues long. Unmatched junction bases numbered 5, after V lost 7 bases and J lost 5 bases. CDR1 SGHAT and CDR2 FQNNGV come from the germline V gene. Written as DNA, the CDR3 is TGTGCCAGCAAACTAGCGGGCGGGGAGACCCAGTACTTC. Protein: CASKLAGGETQYF.

This chain uses TRBV30 with TRBJ1-1, with D perhaps TRBD1 (6 bases). Germline lookup yields CDR1 GTSNPN and CDR2 SVGIG (reference sequence). V lost 2 bases and J lost 3, with 25 bases in between. The CDR3 extends over 18 amino acids. The CDR3 DNA reads as TGTGCCTGGAGTATCCAGGCAGGGACAAGATCCGGCCACACTGAAGCTTTCTTT. It encodes CAWSIQAGTRSGHTEAFF.

V is TRBV11-2 and J is TRBJ2-7; maybe TRBD1 (5 bases). V was cut by 2 bases and J by 2 bases, with 25 bases left in between. Germline values: CDR1 SGHAT, CDR2 FQNNGV. The CDR3 loop spans 19 amino acids. In nucleotides, the CDR3 is TGTGCCAGCAGCTTATTGGCGCAAGGGGAAACTCAGGTAGCCTACGAGCAGTACTTC. Encoded protein: CASSLLAQGETQVAYEQYF.

This clone was observed a handful of times. The gene calls are TRBV11-2 and TRBJ2-2; a possible D gene is TRBD1 (6 bases). The CDR3 spans 15 residues. With 4 bases removed from V and 3 bases from J, the gap between germline ends came to 12 bases. CDR1 and CDR2 from the germline V gene are SGHAT and FQNNGV. CDR3 region: CASSYRVADTGELFF. CDR3 DNA sequence: TGTGCCAGCAGCTACAGGGTGGCCGACACCGGGGAGCTGTTTTTT.

This sequence joins TRBV7-8 and TRBJ2-1; D is possibly TRBD1 (6 bases). The germline V and J ends were trimmed by 4 bases and 8 bases, with 18 bases remaining between them. CDR1 and CDR2 (germline): SGHVS, FQNEAQ. This CDR3 has 15 amino acids. The CDR3 bases are TGTGCCAGCAGCTATAGAGGCAGGGGAAACGATGAGCAGTTCTTC. Protein: CASSYRGRGNDEQFF.

The V and J genes are TRBV11-2 and TRBJ2-7; 7 bases are a match to TRBD1. Germline CDR1 reads SGHAT; CDR2 reads FQNNGV. The CDR3 contains 15 residues. V lost 4 bases, J lost 5 bases, and 11 bases stayed unmatched. CDR3 nucleotide sequence: TGTGCCAGCAGCTCCCCCCGGGACAGAAGGAACGAGCAGTACTTC. This encodes CASSSPRDRRNEQYF. Together with reference TRBV11-2 and TRBJ2-7, the CDR3 gives the full variable domain: EAGVAQSPRYKIIEKRQSVAFWCNPISGHATLYWYQQILGQGPKLLIQFQNNGVVDDSQLPKDRFSAERLKGVDSTLKIQPAKLEDSAVYLCASSSPRDRRNEQYFGPGTRLTVT.

The chain uses TRBV2 and TRBJ1-4; the D is unclear. V lost 6 bases to trimming and J lost 7 bases, with 18 bases between them. Germline V gene lookup returns CDR1 SNHLY and CDR2 FYNNEI. The CDR3 is 15 amino acids. The CDR3 sequence: CASRPREGWGEKLFF. In DNA, the CDR3 is TGTGCCAGCAGACCCCGAGAGGGTTGGGGTGAAAAACTGTTTTTT.

The rearrangement joins TRBV23-1 to TRBJ2-5; possible D gene TRBD2, 6 bases. TRBV23-1 is an open reading frame, and its role is uncertain. The CDR3 runs to 17 residues. V was pared by 2 bases and J by 5 bases, with 21 bases between. CDR3 amino acids: CASSQRMRGSGGETQYF. The DNA for the CDR3 is TGCGCCAGCAGTCAACGTATGAGGGGATCAGGAGGGGAGACCCAGTACTTC.

The chain carries TRBV6-6 and TRBJ1-6; 9 bases fit TRBD1. The germline V gene has CDR1 MNHNY and CDR2 SVGAGI (reference sequence). The J segment lost 4 bases and the V segment lost 7 bases, leaving 2 bases of the junction unmatched. CDR3 length: 14 amino acids. The CDR3 protein is CASIGTGYNSPLHF. CDR3 nucleotide sequence: TGTGCCAGCATCGGGACAGGGTATAATTCACCCCTCCACTTT.

The genes are TRBV11-2 and TRBJ2-2, with D maybe TRBD1 (5 bases). CDR1 and CDR2 from the germline V gene are SGHAT and FQNNGV. V dropped 5 bases and J dropped 0 bases, with 10 bases sitting between them. This CDR3 comprises 15 residues. CDR3 sequence: CASSPGHTNTGELFF. The CDR3 DNA reads as TGTGCCAGCAGCCCCGGACACACGAACACCGGGGAGCTGTTTTTT.

This clone was counted only a few times. This chain links TRBV23-1 with TRBJ2-1; D ambiguous. TRBV23-1 is an ORF for which the function is uncertain. The CDR3 covers 11 residues. V gave up 2 bases and J gave up 7 bases, with 3 bases separating them. This CDR3 is CASSQPNEQFF. The CDR3 region has the DNA TGCGCCAGCAGTCAACCGAATGAGCAGTTCTTC.

The V and J genes are TRBV28 and TRBJ1-4, with 9 bases lining up with TRBD1. Germline V gives CDR1 MDHEN, CDR2 SYDVKM. The CDR3 is 15 residues long. Trimming cost V 6 bases and J 8 bases; bases outside gene matches: 10. In nucleotides, the CDR3 is TGTGCCAGCAGAGTTTACAGGGGGCGAGACGAAAAACTGTTTTTT. Its protein is CASRVYRGRDEKLFF.